This T cell receptor beta chain was identified during a study of cytomegalovirus exposure and HLA in healthy donors. Findings and caveats of the study: Accurate HLA-A and HLA-B prediction from TCR beta sequences was reported for most subjects. In an earlier analysis, most TCR beta V segments were productive about 90% or about 30% of the time.

A word on this clone: Its antigen is still unknown.

The study ran its PCR with 60 Vbeta and 13 Jbeta primers. Source study methods: The count from a later analysis was some 83 million unique TCR beta chains, 9 million to 12 million of them shared. Generated by immunoSEQ multiplex PCR, the TCRdb table keeps only in-frame clones and is missing some. The D gene and trimming were derived from the DNA, and the V and J assignments and clone size from that table. Of roughly 280,000 clones listed, approximately 70% are singletons. Germline CDR1 reads MNHEY; CDR2 reads SVGAGI. CDR3 size: 14 residues. V shed 0 bases and J shed 5 bases, with 9 bases lying between them.

The receptor was isolated from a female donor in good health and CMV-seronegative. V and J are TRBV6-5 and TRBJ2-3; D might be TRBD2 (6 bases). The sample taken for sequencing was PBMCs. CDR3 sequence: CASSYSNGGDTQYF. DNA of the CDR3: TGTGCCAGCAGTTACTCGAACGGGGGAGATACGCAGTATTTT.